These 4 T cell receptor beta chains came from one sample sequenced in a study of blood T cell repertoires in COVID-19. The data were produced by immunoSEQ multiplex PCR, yet TCRdb's version contains in-frame clones alone and is incomplete. The data contain under 100,000 clones, roughly 89% of them singletons. The sample consisted of peripheral blood. The receptors here all came from a man aged 60 to 75 with COVID-19, enrolled during active disease.

The chain joins TRBV11-2 to TRBJ2-3; D unclear. The CDR3 length is 14 residues. V gave up 0 bases and J gave up 2 bases, with 6 bases separating them. Looked up from germline, CDR1 is SGHAT and CDR2 is FQNNGV. The CDR3 sequence is CASSLDAVTDTQYF. The CDR3 nucleotides read TGTGCCAGCAGCTTAGATGCGGTCACAGATACGCAGTATTTT.

This sequence joins TRBV28 and TRBJ2-3; 8 bases map to TRBD2. With V trimmed by 2 bases and J by 1 base, 5 bases remained unmatched. The CDR3 runs 16 residues. Germline CDR1 MDHEN, CDR2 SYDVKM. The CDR3 protein is CASSLTSGGGTDTQYF. CDR3 coding DNA: TGTGCCAGCAGTTTAACGTCCGGGGGGGGCACAGATACGCAGTATTTT.

The V gene is TRBV12-3 or TRBV12-4, the J gene TRBJ2-2; no clear D. The CDR3 is made up of 12 amino acids. Between the trimmed V and J ends, which lost 3 bases and 7 bases, there was a span of 6 bases. In DNA form, the CDR3 reads TGTGCCAGCAGTTTTCGAGGCGGGGAGCTGTTTTTT. Translated, it gives CASSFRGGELFF.

V usage is TRBV19 and J usage is TRBJ2-7; 11 bases align to TRBD1. Germline CDR1 and CDR2: LNHDA and SQIVND (reference sequence). Losses at the gene ends were 6 bases for V and 3 bases for J; bases not matched to a gene: 7. This CDR3 is built from 15 residues. The CDR3 coding sequence is TGTGCCAGTAGCCCCCGGGACAGGGGGGACTACGAGCAGTACTTC. Translation: CASSPRDRGDYEQYF.